This TCR beta chain was recorded in a study of shared clonotypes between healthy human individuals. About the research overall: Aged 18 to 49, the donors were two women and a few men.

Researchers partitioned CD4+ cells into CD45RA+ naive and CD45RA-negative memory subsets. As regards this clone: The identical CDR3 is also encoded by other nucleotide sequences in the sample.

As originally analysed: ImmunoSEQ output held junction-only sequences without quality scores, so filtering differed. TCRdb keeps only in-frame clones here, not all; method: immunoSEQ multiplex PCR. The V and J calls and the clone size are those of that table, but D and trimming were determined from the DNA. The sample gives approximately 2.5 million clones, over 85% of which show up once; roughly 0.36% is in the top ten. Sequenced sample: naive CD4+ T cells from PBMCs. The sample's subset: CD45RA+ positively selected. The receptor comes from a man aged 18 to 30 in good health. Some clones in this sample may be carry-over from other donors' samples.

The CDR3 DNA follows: TGTGCCAGTAGTATAATTGGCGGGAGTACAGATACGCAGTATTTT. Protein product: CASSIIGGSTDTQYF. V gene TRBV19 combines with J gene TRBJ2-3; TRBD2 agrees at 7 bases. This CDR3 contains 15 residues. The V segment lost 2 bases and the J segment 3 bases; nucleotides outside the gene matches: 5. Germline lookup yields CDR1 LNHDA and CDR2 SQIVND (reference sequence).